The rows below give T cell receptor beta chains drawn from one sample of a study of cytomegalovirus exposure and HLA in healthy donors. The method was immunoSEQ multiplex PCR; TCRdb's version includes in-frame clones alone and lacks a portion of them. Seen here are roughly 130,000 clones, roughly four fifths observed once, and the top ten hold around 10%. The sequenced sample was PBMCs. Receptors were obtained from a male donor in good health and CMV-seropositive. Each CDR3 is given with its conserved first and last residue. The D gene is left open where the match is weak. For some rows the clone size is stated as once, few or many, or as a class when expanded; others skip it.

clone_size,j_call,v_call,d_call,cdr3_nt,cdr3_aa
once,TRBJ2-1,TRBV4-3,.,TGCGCCAGCAGCCAAAGCACCGGGAGTGATGAGCAGTTCTTC,CASSQSTGSDEQFF
.,TRBJ2-1,TRBV4-3,TRBD1,TGCGCCAGCAGCCTTTTCTTGGACAGGCGAAGCTCCTACAATGAGCAGTTCTTC,CASSLFLDRRSSYNEQFF
.,TRBJ2-1,TRBV6-6,.,TGTGCCAGCAGTCTTCCAGACAATGAGCAGTTCTTC,CASSLPDNEQFF
.,TRBJ1-5,TRBV4-3,.,TGCGCCAGCAGCCAAGATTTAAGTCTAGATCAGCCCCAGCATTTT,CASSQDLSLDQPQHF
once,TRBJ2-2,TRBV7-8,TRBD2,TGTGCCAGCAGCTTAATGAGCGGGAGATTGACCGGGGAGCTGTTTTTT,CASSLMSGRLTGELFF
.,TRBJ2-7,TRBV10-3,.,TGTGCCATCAGTGAGGGCGACTACTTCTACGAGCAGTACTTC,CAISEGDYFYEQYF
.,TRBJ2-3,TRBV6-5,.,TGTGCCAGCAGTTACGCCGGGACACCAGGTTCAGATACGCAGTATTTT,CASSYAGTPGSDTQYF
.,TRBJ2-7,TRBV10-3,.,TGTGCCATCAGTGGTCTAGCCCACGAGCAGTACTTC,CAISGLAHEQYF
.,TRBJ2-1,TRBV19,.,TGTGCCAGTAGTATCTGGGACACTACTTACAATGAGCAGTTCTTC,CASSIWDTTYNEQFF
.,TRBJ2-1,TRBV28,.,TGTGCCAGCAGTTTCCAGAACGGGGGTCGACAGTTCTTC,CASSFQNGGRQFF
.,TRBJ2-7,TRBV2,TRBD1,TGTGCCAGCAGTGCCAGACAGGGGTTAGCGAGCGAGCAGTACTTC,CASSARQGLASEQYF
.,TRBJ2-1,TRBV5-1,.,TGCGCCAGCAGCCCCCTCGACAGTTCACTATACAATGAGCAGTTCTTC,CASSPLDSSLYNEQFF
.,TRBJ2-7,TRBV7-2,TRBD1,TGTGCCAGCAGCCCGGACAGGGCAAGGCAGTACTTC,CASSPDRARQYF
.,TRBJ1-4,TRBV7-8,TRBD1,TGTGCCAGCAGCTTAGCGCGCGACAGGGCTTCTAATGAAAAACTGTTTTTT,CASSLARDRASNEKLFF
.,TRBJ2-7,TRBV19,TRBD1,TGTGCCAGTAGTGAAGACAGGGAGTACGAGCAGTACTTC,CASSEDREYEQYF
.,TRBJ2-5,TRBV7-3,TRBD2,TGTGCCAGCAGCCTGGGCCCGGGGGGAGAGACCCAGTACTTC,CASSLGPGGETQYF
.,TRBJ1-1,TRBV4-3,.,TGCGCCAGCAGCCCACCACTGGACGGGGGGGTAATCACTGAAGCTTTCTTT,CASSPPLDGGVITEAFF
.,TRBJ2-7,TRBV5-1,.,TGCGCCAGCAGCCTGAGTGGGCCCCCGGCCTACGAGCAGTACTTC,CASSLSGPPAYEQYF
few,TRBJ1-4,TRBV19,.,TGTGCCAGTAGTATAGTACGGGGGGCGTCGGATGAAAAACTGTTTTTT,CASSIVRGASDEKLFF
.,TRBJ1-1,TRBV28,.,TGTGCCAGCAGTGAGCCCGGGGGGCGGGGATCTATGAACACTGAAGCTTTCTTT,CASSEPGGRGSMNTEAFF
.,TRBJ2-7,TRBV12-5,TRBD2,TGTGCTAGTGAGGGACTAGCGGACCCCTACGAGCAGTACTTC,CASEGLADPYEQYF
.,TRBJ2-5,TRBV19,TRBD1,TGTGCCAGTAGTATCCGGTTGGGGACAGAAGAGACCCAGTACTTC,CASSIRLGTEETQYF
.,TRBJ1-5,TRBV19,.,TGTGCCAGTAGTCTGGCCAACGGGATTCAGCATTTT,CASSLANGIQHF
few,TRBJ2-5,TRBV18,.,TGTGCCAGCTCACTTACAAATCAAGAGACCCAGTACTTC,CASSLTNQETQYF
once,TRBJ2-5,TRBV11-2,TRBD2,TGTGCCAGCAGCCCAGGACTAGCTGCTGAGACCCAGTACTTC,CASSPGLAAETQYF
.,TRBJ1-1,TRBV11-2,.,TGTGCCAGCAGTTCTTTAGTGAACACTGAAGCTTTCTTT,CASSSLVNTEAFF
.,TRBJ2-7,TRBV19,TRBD2,TGTGCCAGTAGTCTCCTAGCGGGAGTTGGCGAGCAGTACTTC,CASSLLAGVGEQYF
.,TRBJ2-7,TRBV6-5,.,TGTGCCAGCAGTTACAGACGGACAGCCTCCTACGAGCAGTACTTC,CASSYRRTASYEQYF
.,TRBJ1-1,TRBV19,TRBD1,TGTGCCAGTAGTGCCAGGGGGCGTACGACCGAAGCTTTCTTT,CASSARGRTTEAFF
.,TRBJ1-5,TRBV6-4,.,TGTGCCAGCAGTGACGACGGGGGGGGTTTGCAGCCCCAGCATTTT,CASSDDGGGLQPQHF
.,TRBJ2-7,TRBV19,TRBD1,TGTGCCAGTAGTCCCGGGACAGGGGGCAACGAGCAGTACTTC,CASSPGTGGNEQYF
once,TRBJ1-5,TRBV30,.,TGTGCCTGGAGTGGACAACAAGGTCAGCCCCAGCATTTT,CAWSGQQGQPQHF
.,TRBJ2-1,TRBV6-1,TRBD1,TGTGCCAGCAGTGGCCGACAGGGGGCTAGGTACAATGAGCAGTTCTTC,CASSGRQGARYNEQFF
.,TRBJ1-6,TRBV5-6,.,TGTGCCAGCAGCCCCGACAGAGTAAATTCACCCCTCCACTTT,CASSPDRVNSPLHF
.,TRBJ2-3,TRBV27,TRBD1,TGTGCCAGCAGTCCACAGGGGGCAGTCACAGATACGCAGTATTTT,CASSPQGAVTDTQYF
.,TRBJ2-7,TRBV29-1,TRBD1,TGCAGCGCCTGGACAGGGAATGGCTACGAGCAGTACTTC,CSAWTGNGYEQYF
.,TRBJ1-5,TRBV4-2,.,TGTGCCAGCAGCCAAGCGGCACAGGTAGGGGGGGGAGGCAATCAGCCCCAGCATTTT,CASSQAAQVGGGGNQPQHF